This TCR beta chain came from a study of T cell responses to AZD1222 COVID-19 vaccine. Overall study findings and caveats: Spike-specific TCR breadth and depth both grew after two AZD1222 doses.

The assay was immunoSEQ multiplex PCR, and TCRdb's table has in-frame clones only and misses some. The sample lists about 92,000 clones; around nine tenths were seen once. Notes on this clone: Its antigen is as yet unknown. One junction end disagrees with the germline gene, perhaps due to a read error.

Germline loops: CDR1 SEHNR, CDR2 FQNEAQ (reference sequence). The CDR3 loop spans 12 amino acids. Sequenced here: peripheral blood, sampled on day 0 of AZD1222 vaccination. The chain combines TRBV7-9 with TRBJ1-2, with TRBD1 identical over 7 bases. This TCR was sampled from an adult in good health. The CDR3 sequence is CASSPEGAGKNF. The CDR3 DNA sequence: TGTGCCAGCAGCCCAGAGGGGGCAGGGAAGAACTTC.